This is a list of T cell receptor beta chains from one sample in a study of blood T cell repertoires in COVID-19. Generated by immunoSEQ multiplex PCR, the TCRdb table keeps only in-frame clones and is missing some. The sample has tens of thousands of clones, about 83% seen once. The sample comprised peripheral blood. These receptors were obtained from a human donor in a cohort sampled during active COVID-19. Each CDR3 is given with its conserved first and last residue. D genes are given only for firm matches.

>NA|TRBV28|TRBJ2-7
TGTGCCAGCATGGGACTCCATCCTCCCTACGAGCAGTACTTC
CASMGLHPPYEQYF
>NA|TRBV6-1|TRBJ2-7
TGTGCCAGCAGTGATCCCGGCTACGAGCAGTACTTC
CASSDPGYEQYF
>NA|TRBV9|TRBJ2-1
TGTGCCAGCAGCGCCGCAGGGATGTCCTACAATGAGCAGTTCTTC
CASSAAGMSYNEQFF
>NA|TRBV19|TRBJ2-7
TGTGCCAGTAGTTTGGGACACTTCTCCTACGAGCAGTACTTC
CASSLGHFSYEQYF
>TRBD1|TRBV24-1|TRBJ2-7
TGTGCCACCAGTGAAGGGGACAGCATAAACGAGCAGTACTTC
CATSEGDSINEQYF
>NA|TRBV11-1|TRBJ2-2
TGTGCCAGCAGACCGCCGGGGGGCGGGAGTGCCGGGGAGCTGTTTTTT
CASRPPGGGSAGELFF
>TRBD1|TRBV6-4|TRBJ2-7
TGTGCCATCACCAGGTTGGGACAGCCCTACGAGCAGTACTTC
CAITRLGQPYEQYF
>TRBD1|TRBV3-1/TRBV3-2|TRBJ2-6
TGTGCCAGCAGCCTCAGGGGGATTGGGGCCAACGTCCTGACTTTC
CASSLRGIGANVLTF
>TRBD1|TRBV5-1|TRBJ2-5
TGCGCCAGCAGCTTGGGACAGGGGGCGGGAAAGACCCAGTACTTC
CASSLGQGAGKTQYF
>NA|TRBV25-1|TRBJ2-3
TGTGCCAGCAGTATCAGGGCCGCAGATACGCAGTATTTT
CASSIRAADTQYF
>NA|TRBV28|TRBJ1-4
TGTGCCAGCAGTTTCGGCGGGGCAACTAATGAAAAACTGTTTTTT
CASSFGGATNEKLFF
>NA|TRBV10-3|TRBJ2-7
TGTGCCATCAGTGGGATAGACCGGGGTGAGCAGTACTTC
CAISGIDRGEQYF
>NA|TRBV6-2/TRBV6-3|TRBJ2-5
TGTGCCAGCAGTTACAAGGGGCCGGTGGGTGACCAGTACTTC
CASSYKGPVGDQYF
>TRBD1|TRBV19|TRBJ2-1
TGTGCCAGTAGTTCTCCGGGACAGGGGGGTGATGAGCAGTTCTTC
CASSSPGQGGDEQFF